The 26 T cell receptor beta chains listed next were all sequenced from one sample in a study of cytomegalovirus exposure and HLA in healthy donors. With 60 Vbeta and 13 Jbeta primers, the PCR was carried out. The repertoire was sequenced with immunoSEQ multiplex PCR; TCRdb's copy has only in-frame clones and lacks some. This table has around 36,000 clones, 86% appearing once. The sample comprised PBMCs. These receptors were collected from a woman aged 40 to 50 in good health and CMV-seropositive.

The chain carries TRBV7-3 and TRBJ2-7; 9 bases align to TRBD1. Losses at the gene ends were 3 bases for V and 7 bases for J; bases not matched to a gene: 19. The CDR3 runs 18 residues. Germline lookup yields CDR1 SGHTA and CDR2 FQGTGA. In nucleotides, the CDR3 is TGTGCCAGCAGCTTTGCAGCGCCCGGAAACGGACAGGGGTCGGAGCAGTACTTC. Its translation: CASSFAAPGNGQGSEQYF.

The rearrangement links TRBV6-1 to TRBJ1-5, with TRBD1 as a possible D gene (5 bases). This CDR3 is 14 amino acids long. V shed 1 base and J shed 7 bases, with 11 bases lying between them. CDR1 and CDR2 from the germline V gene are MNHNS and SASEGT. The DNA for the CDR3 is TGTGCCAGCAGTGAAGTCTCAGGGTACCAGCCCCAGCATTTT. Encoded protein: CASSEVSGYQPQHF.

The chain recombines TRBV7-9 with TRBJ2-5; D may be TRBD2 (5 bases). Trimming removed 6 bases from V and 0 bases from J, with 17 bases in between. The CDR3 contains 16 residues. In germline, CDR1 is SEHNR, CDR2 FQNEAQ (reference sequence). This chain's CDR3 is CASRTGETDYQETQYF. CDR3 bases: TGTGCCAGCAGGACCGGAGAAACGGACTACCAAGAGACCCAGTACTTC.

This rearrangement joins TRBV5-1 to TRBJ2-7; D is possibly TRBD1 (7 bases). Germline V lookup: CDR1 SGHRS, CDR2 YFSETQ. This CDR3 is 14 amino acids long. V lost 1 base, J lost 6 bases, and 14 bases lay in between. The CDR3 region is CASSLTGEVGEQYF. The DNA of the CDR3 is TGCGCCAGCAGCTTGACAGGGGAGGTGGGCGAGCAGTACTTC.

On this clone itself: One end of the junction is discordant with germline, which a read error may explain. The gene calls are TRBV7-2 and TRBJ1-2; D unresolved. The CDR3 is 14 residues long. Germline CDR1 and CDR2: SGHTA and FQGNSA. The CDR3 is CASSPSSRVGGCTF. The CDR3 DNA follows: TGTGCCAGCAGCCCTAGCTCCCGGGTTGGAGGCTGCACCTTC.

This clone was observed once. The chain links TRBV11-2 to TRBJ1-5; D is ambiguous. The CDR3 consists of 16 residues. Germline-derived CDR1 and CDR2 are SGHAT and FQNNGV. V shed 5 bases and J shed 2 bases, with 16 bases lying between them. CDR3 amino acids: CASSTTPAAGNQPQHF. The CDR3 DNA reads TGTGCCAGCAGCACGACCCCGGCTGCGGGCAATCAGCCCCAGCATTTT.

The chain has TRBV19 and TRBJ2-4; 8 nucleotides agree with TRBD1. The CDR3 covers 15 residues. V dropped 6 bases and J dropped 2; count of bases not matched to a gene: 6. Germline-derived CDR1 and CDR2 are LNHDA and SQIVND (reference sequence). CDR3 DNA sequence: TGTGCCAGTAGCATGGACAGGGCCTCCAAAAACATTCAGTACTTC. Its protein is CASSMDRASKNIQYF. The whole variable domain, remainder taken from reference TRBV19 and TRBJ2-4, is DGGITQSPKYLFRKEGQNVTLSCEQNLNHDAMYWYRQDPGQGLRLIYYSQIVNDFQKGDIAEGYSVSREKKESFPLTVTSAQKNPTAFYLCASSMDRASKNIQYFGAGTRLSVL.

The chain links TRBV9 to TRBJ1-3; D might be TRBD1 (5 bases). CDR3 length: 15 residues. The ends were cut back, 4 bases at V and 2 bases at J, with 13 bases in the middle. Germline-derived CDR1 and CDR2 are SGDLS and YYNGEE. The CDR3, as DNA: TGTGCCAGCAGCACCCCCCCGGGGGCTGGAAACACCATATATTTT. The encoded protein is CASSTPPGAGNTIYF.

In this sample, this clone turned up a few times. V and J are TRBV25-1 and TRBJ2-7, with TRBD2 identical over 11 bases. Per the germline V gene, CDR1 is MGHDK and CDR2 is SYGVNS. V dropped 5 bases and J dropped 1; count of bases not matched to a gene: 4. The length of the CDR3 is 15 residues. The CDR3 region is CASSSTSGGSYEQYF. DNA for the CDR3: TGTGCCAGCAGTTCCACTAGCGGGGGATCCTACGAGCAGTACTTC.

The CDR3 DNA sequence: TGTGCCAGCAGACCGACGACAGGTAGTTGGGGCTACACCTTC. This sequence encodes CASRPTTGSWGYTF. The chain employs TRBV6-5 and TRBJ1-2, with D possibly TRBD1 on 6 matching bases. CDR1 is MNHEY, CDR2 SVGAGI, per germline. The CDR3 is 14 amino acids. Trimming shortened V by 6 bases and J by 8 bases, and 19 bases separated the two germline ends.

The chain links TRBV19 to TRBJ2-7, with 11 nucleotides matching TRBD1. V was pared by 7 bases and J by 4 bases, with 9 bases of the junction left unmatched. The CDR3 is 15 amino acids. Germline V gene sequence: CDR1 LNHDA, CDR2 SQIVND (reference sequence). DNA of the CDR3: TGTGCCAGTACCCCCGGGACAGGGGGAGGGTACGAGCAGTACTTC. Translation: CASTPGTGGGYEQYF.

The chain uses TRBV21-1 and TRBJ2-1; the DNA was not used to check the table's D call, TRBD2. TRBV21-1 corresponds to a pseudogene. CDR3 length equals 19 residues. CDR3 residues: CASSKIAGTSGGGYNEQFF. The CDR3 nucleotides are TGTGCCAGCAGCAAAATAGCGGGGACTAGCGGGGGGGGATACAATGAGCAGTTCTTC.

This chain uses TRBV4-3 with TRBJ2-5, with TRBD2 as a possible D gene (5 bases). Germline CDR1 is LGHNA and CDR2 is YSLEER. The CDR3 spans 14 residues. V lost 5 bases and J 1 base, leaving 11 bases between the germline ends. CDR3 coding DNA: TGCGCCAGCAGCTCCACAAGCGGCCAAGAGACCCAGTACTTC. Residues: CASSSTSGQETQYF.

The chain employs TRBV4-3 and TRBJ1-2, with D possibly matching TRBD1 (5 bases). The V and J ends lost 0 bases and 2 bases respectively, with 10 bases between them. Germline V gene lookup returns CDR1 LGHNA and CDR2 YSLEER. This CDR3 has 15 amino acids. CDR3 in DNA: TGCGCCAGCAGCCAAGACCCCTCAGGGAACTATGGCTACACCTTC. Its protein is CASSQDPSGNYGYTF.

The chain combines TRBV28 with TRBJ2-5; 8 bases fit TRBD2. Trimming cost V 3 bases and J 2 bases; bases outside gene matches: 11. The germline V gene has CDR1 MDHEN and CDR2 SYDVKM. The CDR3 runs 17 residues. CDR3 protein: CASSFGVGGANQETQYF. The CDR3 nucleotides are TGTGCCAGCAGTTTCGGGGTCGGGGGGGCTAATCAAGAGACCCAGTACTTC.

The rearrangement joins TRBV7-9 to TRBJ2-3, with 8 bases matching TRBD1. The trim removed 5 bases at V and 0 bases at J, leaving 13 bases unmatched. Germline-derived CDR1 and CDR2 are SEHNR and FQNEAQ (reference sequence). The CDR3 loop spans 18 amino acids. CDR3 in amino acids: CASSASPGTGASTDTQYF. CDR3 bases: TGTGCCAGCAGCGCAAGCCCAGGGACAGGTGCTAGCACAGATACGCAGTATTTT.

The chain employs TRBV7-9 and TRBJ1-1; a weak D match, TRBD1 (5 bases). Per germline, CDR1 SEHNR and CDR2 FQNEAQ (reference sequence). Trimming stripped 5 bases from V and 2 bases from J, with 15 bases between. This CDR3 spans 15 amino acids. This CDR3 reads CASSPRGMRNTEAFF. The CDR3 bases are TGTGCCAGCAGCCCTCGGGGGATGAGAAACACTGAAGCTTTCTTT.

This chain links TRBV19 with TRBJ1-4; 7 bases match TRBD1. V dropped 3 bases and J dropped 7; count of bases not matched to a gene: 5. The CDR3 is made up of 14 amino acids. Germline V gives CDR1 LNHDA, CDR2 SQIVND (reference sequence). The CDR3 DNA sequence: TGTGCCAGTAGTATCTGGACAGGCGTTGAAAAACTGTTTTTT. Protein product: CASSIWTGVEKLFF.

This chain connects TRBV7-3 to TRBJ1-2; 7 bases line up with TRBD1. V was pared by 1 base and J by 8 bases, with 10 bases of the junction left unmatched. CDR1 and CDR2 (germline): SGHTA, FQGTGA. This CDR3 has 15 amino acids. CDR3 in DNA: TGTGCCAGCAGCTTAAAGACAGGGTCATCGGAAGGCTACACCTTC. The encoded protein is CASSLKTGSSEGYTF.

The chain couples TRBV28 to TRBJ1-4; TRBD1 is a possible D gene (5 bases). This CDR3 is built from 17 residues. Germline loops: CDR1 MDHEN, CDR2 SYDVKM. Trimming took 8 bases from V and 3 from J, leaving 22 bases between them. As DNA, the CDR3 is TGTGCCAGCCTCCCGGGGGGTCGGGTCGTGGCTAATGAAAAACTGTTTTTT. Translated: CASLPGGRVVANEKLFF. Looking up the rest from reference TRBV28 and TRBJ1-4 gives the full variable domain: DVKVTQSSRYLVKRTGEKVFLECVQDMDHENMFWYRQDPGLGLRLIYFSYDVKMKEKGDIPEGYSVSREKKERFSLILESASTNQTSMYLCASLPGGRVVANEKLFFGSGTQLSVL.

The chain has TRBV10-2 and TRBJ1-3, with 7 bases lining up with TRBD1. Per the germline V gene, CDR1 is WSHSY and CDR2 is SAAADI. The CDR3 is 16 amino acids. Trimming removed 6 bases from V and 0 bases from J; junction bases left unmatched: 8. Here the CDR3 DNA reads TGCGCCAGCAGCAAGGGACAGCAAGTCTCTGGAAACACCATATATTTT. It codes for CASSKGQQVSGNTIYF.

This clone has a single count. The chain recombines TRBV28 with TRBJ1-2, with D maybe TRBD1 (6 bases). CDR1 MDHEN and CDR2 SYDVKM come from the germline V gene. V lost 6 bases to trimming and J lost 1 base, with 12 bases between them. This CDR3 region has 14 residues. CDR3: CASSHRARNYGYTF. The DNA for the CDR3 is TGTGCCAGCAGCCACAGGGCCCGTAACTATGGCTACACCTTC.

The J gene is TRBJ1-5, the V gene TRBV4-1, with 7 bases matching TRBD1. Trimming removed 5 bases from V and 5 bases from J; junction bases left unmatched: 9. In germline, CDR1 is MGHRA, CDR2 YSYEKL. The CDR3 loop spans 15 amino acids. The CDR3 region is CASSTQDRRDQPQHF. CDR3 sequence (DNA): TGCGCCAGCAGCACCCAGGACAGGAGAGATCAGCCCCAGCATTTT.

The rearrangement links TRBV2 to TRBJ1-3; a possible D gene is TRBD1 (5 bases). The germline gives CDR1 SNHLY, CDR2 FYNNEI. CDR3 length: 13 residues. Trimming took off 7 bases at V and 8 bases at J, with 15 bases between the two ends. The CDR3 sequence is CASKGVLGYTIYF. For the CDR3, the DNA is TGTGCCAGCAAAGGGGTACTGGGGTACACCATATATTTT. The variable domain in full, completed from reference TRBV2 and TRBJ1-3, reads EPEVTQTPSHQVTQMGQEVILRCVPISNHLYFYWYRQILGQKVEFLVSFYNNEISEKSEIFDDQFSVERPDGSNFTLKIRSTKLEDSAMYFCASKGVLGYTIYFGEGSWLTVV.

This chain links TRBV10-3 with TRBJ2-3; the D gene is possibly TRBD2 (5 bases). V was trimmed by 0 bases and J by 4 bases, leaving 17 bases between them. The CDR3 spans 17 residues. CDR1 ENHRY and CDR2 SYGVKD come from the germline V gene. The CDR3 nucleotides are TGTGCCATCAGTGAGTCGGCTGGACTTCGCCACCCAGATACGCAGTATTTT. This translates into CAISESAGLRHPDTQYF.

The chain is built from TRBV7-2 and TRBJ2-7; TRBD2 is a possible D gene (5 bases). Trimming stripped 5 bases from V and 2 bases from J, with 10 bases between. The CDR3 is 13 residues long. The germline CDR1 and CDR2 sequences are SGHTA and FQGNSA. Written as DNA, the CDR3 is TGTGCCAGCAGCGCCACCGGGGCCTACGAGCAGTACTTC. Amino acids: CASSATGAYEQYF.